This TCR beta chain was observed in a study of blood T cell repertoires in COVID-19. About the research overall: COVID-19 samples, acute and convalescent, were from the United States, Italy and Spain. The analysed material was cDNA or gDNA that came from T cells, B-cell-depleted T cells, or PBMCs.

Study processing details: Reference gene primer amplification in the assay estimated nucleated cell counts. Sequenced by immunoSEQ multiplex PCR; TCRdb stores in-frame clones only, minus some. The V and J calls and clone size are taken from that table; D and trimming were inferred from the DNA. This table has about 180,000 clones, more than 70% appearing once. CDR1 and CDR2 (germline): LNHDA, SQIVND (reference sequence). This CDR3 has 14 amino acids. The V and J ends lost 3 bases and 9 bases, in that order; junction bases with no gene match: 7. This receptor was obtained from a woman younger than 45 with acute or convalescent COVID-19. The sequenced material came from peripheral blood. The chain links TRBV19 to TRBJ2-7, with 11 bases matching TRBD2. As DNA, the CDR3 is TGTGCCAGTAGTATTTCACTAGCGGGAGTGAGGCAGTACTTC. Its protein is CASSISLAGVRQYF.